The clone carrying this T cell receptor beta chain showed up just a few times. Germline V lookup: CDR1 KGHSH, CDR2 LQKENI. CDR3 length: 16 residues. V lost 3 bases, J lost 4 bases, and 15 bases lay in between. One entry per CDR3 protein, called by TCRdb with MiXCR from the reads. The data hold 450,000 to 600,000 distinct CDR3 sequences, with around 10% observed a single time. This sample is part of a study of T cell repertoires in cytomegalovirus infection. The TCR sequence derives from a human donor in good health (CMV status not recorded). Some clones in this sample may be carry-over from other donors' samples. Input material: PBMCs. The chain is built from TRBV18 and TRBJ1-4; possibly TRBD1 for D (6 bases). CDR3 protein: CASSPVRQENNEKLFF. The CDR3, as DNA: TGTGCCAGCTCACCCGTACGACAGGAGAATAATGAAAAACTGTTTTTT.